The clone carrying this T cell receptor (beta chain) was picked up many times. Its antigen is not identified. CDR3 length: 11 residues. The germline CDR1 and CDR2 sequences are DFQATT and SNEGSKA (reference sequence). This sample was included in a study of spatial heterogeneity in lung cancer. Study-wide background: Sequences of the beta chain were consistently detected in greater numbers than alpha-chain sequences.

Study observations and caveats: There were more appearances of ubiquitous expanded tumor TCRs in blood at resection than at follow-up.

Every cDNA TCR molecule received its own unique molecular identifier. TCRdb independently ran MiXCR on the 5' RACE reads; one entry per CDR3 protein. The sample contains approximately 40,000 distinct CDR3 sequences, around 5.5% of which appear only once. Sample time point: sample taken at primary tumor resection. Unsorted whole RNA of tumor, nontumor lung or frozen PBMC was sequenced. The receptor comes from a female donor with early-stage non-small cell lung cancer. The rearrangement joins TRBV20-1 to TRBJ2-3; D call uncertain. The sequences come from PBMCs, collected at surgery. The CDR3 region is CGTRSTDTQYF. The CDR3 nucleotides are TGCGGCACGCGTAGCACAGATACGCAGTATTTT.